The text below deals with one TCR beta chain. As yet, its antigen is unknown. PCR involved 60 Vbeta and 13 Jbeta primers. Per the original methods: About 12 million of 70 million to 80 million unique TCR beta chains were shared, per a later count. Some clones are missing from TCRdb's copy, which holds only in-frame ones; the method was immunoSEQ multiplex PCR. D and trimming were read from the DNA, whereas the V and J calls and clone size are those reported in that table. The profile shows about 110,000 clones, 60% to 80% of them singletons. Germline V gene sequence: CDR1 SGHDN, CDR2 FVKESK. With 1 base removed from V and 7 bases from J, the gap between germline ends came to 8 bases. This CDR3 has 14 amino acids. The source of the sample is a study of cytomegalovirus exposure and HLA in healthy donors. Study-wide background: Early release data held around 82 million unique TCRs from HLA-typed donors. Whole-study findings and limits: TRBV6-2, TRBV6-3 and some other V segments were excluded as indistinguishable. Associated with cytomegalovirus, according to the listing, were 150 to 200 TCR beta chains.

The chain employs TRBV14 and TRBJ1-6; no firm D call. The receptor was derived from a man aged 18 to 29 in good health and CMV-seronegative. Input material: PBMCs. In nucleotides, the CDR3 is TGTGCCAGCAGCCAAGCGACGAGGAATTCACCCCTCCACTTT. Translated, it gives CASSQATRNSPLHF.